The entry below gives a single T cell receptor (beta chain) sequence along with its context. It has no known antigen specificity. There are no base qualities to consult, and no much larger clone falls within one base. The data were obtained in a study of cytomegalovirus exposure and HLA in healthy donors (dated by TCRdb to the late 2010s). Concerning the study at large: In an earlier analysis of approximately 640 of the donors, approximately 260 Gb of sequence data and 90 million to 120 million unique TCR beta sequences from 180 million or so T cells were reported. Roughly 300 gigabases of sequencing data and about 92 million unique TCR sequences made up an early release that covered 500 to 700 HLA-typed donors. Of the 300 to 450 genotyped donors, about 84% fell in the genetic ancestry cluster associated with self-reported Caucasian donors. The study aimed to test whether signatures of past pathogen exposure could be identified by cataloging public T cell receptors. The T cell repertoires of some 700 subjects were profiled by immunosequencing and related to cytomegalovirus serostatus. In addition to the first cohort of hundreds of subjects, a separate validation cohort of approximately 120 different subjects was used. The study combined high-throughput TCR immunosequencing, statistical association of individual TCRs with disease status, and machine learning to predict cytomegalovirus infection status. To study patterns of TCR occurrence, a later analysis re-analyzed previously published TCR beta repertoires from 600 to 750 donors and added high-resolution HLA genotyping. Rather than drawing on any new phenotypic data, the later analysis identified candidate immune exposures from TCR beta sequences and the way those sequences occurred across donors. An earlier analysis of 587 of the donors used high-throughput TCR beta sequencing to judge whether each TCR beta V gene segment behaved as functional or pseudogenic. Donor age, sex, ethnicity and CMV serostatus were collected together with the repertoire data. A later genetic analysis took genome-wide SNP genotypes for about 60% of the roughly 670 donors and used that subset as a discovery cohort. All discovery cohort repertoires had been generated using a single sequencing platform. HLA typing covered class I and class II loci at four-digit resolution. The number of donors typed differed by locus, with roughly 629-640 for A, B, C, DRB1 and DQB1, roughly 520 for DQA1, 606 for DPA1, and over 400 for DPB1. About five DR-DQ haplotypes were handled as single units for association and clustering, since linkage in the cohort was strong. Among about 370 genotyped donors of the cohort, an average of approximately 240,000 unique TCR beta nucleotide sequences was sequenced per donor, of which approximately 19% were non-productive. What the authors observed across the whole study: Several of the top co-occurrence clusters appeared to be linked to parvovirus B19, influenza, CMV and Epstein-Barr virus, according to a later analysis. This cohort had only TCR beta chains sequenced, and the lack of alpha or paired-chain data limited which features could be detected. When HLA alleles, especially DR and DQ, strongly co-occurred, attributing TCR associations to individual alleles was difficult. A few of the identified cytomegalovirus-associated TCR beta chains were confirmed in vitro to be specific for cytomegalovirus antigens. A further reported finding was that TCR beta sequences accurately predicted the HLA-A and HLA-B alleles for most subjects in the first cohort. The presence/absence analyses assumed that sequencing depth was roughly uniform across donors, and that assumption may not be true. Most TCR sequences were seen in very few donors, while some public TCRs were found in many individuals. In a later analysis, HLA-associated TCR beta chains were found to be more clonally expanded and to have lower generation probabilities than equally common non-associated chains. Some IMGT-functional V segments, including TRBV6-2 and TRBV6-3, could not be distinguished by the 87-base-pair reads and were therefore excluded. Correlated functional status among segregating V segments might be attributable to linkage disequilibrium, but an unknown experimental factor could not be ruled out. The authors suggested that the approach could potentially be extended to other disease states and immunological phenotypes. The study gave a list of 150 to 200 TCR beta chains associated with cytomegalovirus. V-gene and J-gene trimming of TCR beta chains was associated with a missense DCLRE1C variant in a later genetic analysis, and the association was replicated in an independent cohort. The classifier was reported to diagnose cytomegalovirus status with high specificity and sensitivity in both the original cohort and the validation cohort. Specific HLA alleles were associated with 15,000 to 20,000 TCR beta sequences at a false discovery rate of 0.05 in a later analysis. In an earlier analysis of over 550 of the donors, most TCR beta V segments were observed in productive rearrangements about 87% or about 30% of the time, broadly matching IMGT annotations. According to a later genetic analysis, donors in an Asian-associated ancestry cluster had fewer N-insertions in productive TCRs than the approximately 630-donor mean. In a later analysis, the rate of TCR association differed among HLA loci, with DRB1 alleles having the most associated TCRs and HLA-C alleles having the fewest. Because some donors lacked HLA typing at each locus, the association tests relied only on the typed subset. In a later analysis, most CMV-associated TCR beta chains were found to appear HLA-restricted, with HLA associations seemingly driven largely by CMV exposure. Because counts were too low, 15 or so rarely observed V segments, including chromosome 9 orphons, were excluded from the earlier analysis of fewer than 650 of the donors. For the cohort, immune exposure information was limited to CMV serostatus. The sequencing pipeline was judged likely to have produced a cluster of highly shared sequence variants as a technical artifact.

The cohort consisted of 600 to 700 healthy bone marrow donors. At the time of sampling, every cohort member was nominally healthy, though immune exposures that went unrecorded were likely present. The donor tested CMV seronegative, placing the donor among the 350 or so seronegative members of the cohort. A peripheral blood sample was collected from each donor, and TCR beta sequencing was performed on peripheral blood mononuclear cells. Genomic DNA was extracted from the blood cell samples with the Qiagen DNeasy Blood Extraction Kit. Libraries were made using the immunoSEQ multiplex PCR assay. For the multiplex PCR, a mixture combining 60 forward primers for TCR Vbeta segments and 13 reverse primers for TCR Jbeta segments was used. Amplification of the CDR3 region of rearranged TCR beta genes was performed with a multiplex PCR assay on genomic DNA. The amplified TCR beta libraries were sequenced on the Illumina HiSeq System as 87-base-pair reads. Regarding the original processing steps: A later analysis tallied roughly 80 million unique TCR beta chains across the 666 repertoires, and roughly 11 million of those chains were shared by two or more donors. Raw reads were error-corrected and collapsed into unique sequences by a nearest-neighbor algorithm in which closely related sequences were merged to remove PCR and sequencing errors. V, D and J gene segments were assigned by aligning CDR3 sequences to IMGT reference sequences. For a sequence to be retained, a match of at least six nucleotides to both a V gene segment and a J gene segment was required. A rearrangement counted as productive if the CDR3 had no stop codons and remained in frame with V and J, and every other rearrangement counted as non-productive. CDR3 was defined according to IMGT convention as the region running from the second conserved V-encoded cysteine to the conserved J-encoded phenylalanine. The earlier analysis of some 550 of the donors excluded any sequence lacking an unambiguous match to a single V gene segment. An earlier analysis of 450 to 650 of the donors called V segments functional above 56.7% productive rearrangements and segregating when the between-donor standard deviation exceeded 5%. A statistical classification framework was built to diagnose cytomegalovirus status from the catalog of TCR beta chain sequences. In a later analysis, TCR nucleotide sequences were compared against IMGT/GENE-DB human TR gene sequences so that V and J genes could be assigned. The TCRdist pipeline was used in a later analysis to assign CDR3 sequences and most-parsimonious VDJ recombination scenarios. In a later analysis, each TCR beta chain was defined by its CDR3 amino acid sequence together with its V-gene family, and reads without a unique V-gene family were excluded. In a later analysis, 450 to 600 highly shared, low-generation-probability nucleotide sequences were removed to address suspected cross-contamination and a sequencing artifact. In a later analysis, a clonal expansion index for each public chain was calculated from normalized within-repertoire ranks of inferred template counts. A later analysis computed generation probabilities with a VDJ recombination model fitted to out-of-frame rearrangements, and checked the results against IGoR. In a later analysis, TCR-TCR, TCR-HLA and TCR-CMV co-occurrence was scored with hypergeometric tests, and a repertoire-size bias correction was applied to TCR pairs. A later analysis estimated false discovery rates by permuting HLA or CMV assignments 20 times. In a later analysis, co-occurring TCRs were grouped using DBSCAN, and TCRdist sequence similarity was added for clustering within HLA-allele-positive subsets. Repertoires with fewer than 30,000 or more than 120,000 public chains, plus five repertoires with anomalous nucleotide sharing, were excluded from co-occurrence clustering. The table comes from immuneACCESS by way of TCRdb, which keeps in-frame sequences with V and J called. Part of the clones is missing from these tables; in studies checked, under half for an unresolved V gene and the rest for unknown reasons. That table is the source of V, J and clone size, and D and trimming were worked out from the DNA. The sample profile shows approximately 67,000 clones; around 63% of them were found once. The top ten clones comprise more than 2% of the sample.

Trimmed from V: 6 bases; trimmed from J: 0 bases; junction bases lacking a gene match: 4. Spanning cysteine to phenylalanine, the CDR3 consists of 15 amino acids. Only CDR3 DNA remains: 45 bases, in frame from the first base. The germline V gene encodes CDR1 MNHNY and CDR2 SVGAGI (reference sequence). This clonotype was obtained from a woman in her 30s in good health and CMV-seronegative. Material for sequencing was PBMCs. Recombination joined TRBV6-6 with TRBJ1-4, with 7 bases matching TRBD1. In nucleotides, the sequence is TGTGCCAGCAGGCTAACAGGGGCAACTAATGAAAAACTGTTTTTT. This yields the protein CASRLTGATNEKLFF.